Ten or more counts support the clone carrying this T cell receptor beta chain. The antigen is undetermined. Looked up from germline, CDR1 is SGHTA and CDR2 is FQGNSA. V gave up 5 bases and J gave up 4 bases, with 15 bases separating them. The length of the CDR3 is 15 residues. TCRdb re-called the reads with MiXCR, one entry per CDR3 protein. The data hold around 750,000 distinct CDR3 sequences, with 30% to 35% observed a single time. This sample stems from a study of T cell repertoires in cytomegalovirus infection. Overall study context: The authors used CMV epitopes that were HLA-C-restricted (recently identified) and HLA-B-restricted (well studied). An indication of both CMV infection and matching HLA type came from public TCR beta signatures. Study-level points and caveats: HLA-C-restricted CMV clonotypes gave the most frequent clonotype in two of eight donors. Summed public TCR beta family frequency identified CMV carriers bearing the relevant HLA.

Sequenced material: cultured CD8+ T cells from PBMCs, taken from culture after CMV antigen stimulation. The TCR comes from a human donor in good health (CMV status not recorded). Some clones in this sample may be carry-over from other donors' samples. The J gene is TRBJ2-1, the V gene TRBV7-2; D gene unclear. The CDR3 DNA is TGTGCCAGCAGCCGACAAGAGTACAGATACAATGAGCAGTTCTTC. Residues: CASSRQEYRYNEQFF. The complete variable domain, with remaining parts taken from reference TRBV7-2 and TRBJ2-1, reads GAGVSQSPSNKVTEKGKDVELRCDPISGHTALYWYRQSLGQGLEFLIYFQGNSAPDKSGLPSDRFSAERTGGSVSTLTIQRTQQEDSAVYLCASSRQEYRYNEQFFGPGTRLTVL.